The sequence of this T cell receptor (beta chain) was determined in a study of blood T cells in healthy people across ages (dated by TCRdb to the mid-2010s). Regarding the research as a whole: In model experiments, template switching captured about one uniquely barcoded TCR beta cDNA molecule for every two T cells. The study measured age-related changes in TCR beta repertoire diversity using deep sequencing normalized with unique cDNA molecular identifiers. The donors were split into four age groups: young (average around 16 years), middle-aged (39), aged (roughly 60) and long-lived (more than 80). To avoid experimental bias, donors of different ages were distributed randomly across sequencing lanes. The study analyzed two additional independent replicas of 1 million unique cDNA reads from the same blood draw for two donors, one aged 18 to 29 and one aged 80 or older. The investigation overall reported the following: As age increased, observed TCR beta diversity per million T cells dropped in a roughly linear way, and a significant reduction was already evident by age approximately 40. Since profiling was done on bulk unsorted PBMCs, naive and antigen-experienced compartments could not be conclusively compared. The percentage of naive T cells measured by flow cytometry correlated strongly with observed TCR beta diversity. Estimates of total diversity based on one million sequenced T cells were considered lower bounds and underestimates. Because donor CMV infection status was unknown, age-related changes in expanded clonotypes were potentially confounded. Compared with the aged group, the long-lived group had more naive CD4+ T cells, fewer expanded clones and increased TCR diversity, a pattern suggesting age selection.

From a lookup of the germline V gene, CDR1 and CDR2 are SGDLS and YYNGEE. The germline ends are 11 bases apart after V is trimmed by 1 base and J by 2 bases. Spanning cysteine to phenylalanine, the CDR3 consists of 15 amino acids. The sequence is cut down to CDR3 DNA, 45 bases in frame from base 1. This clonotype was counted only a few times. Its antigen has not been determined. Base qualities are not provided; no much larger clone lies one nucleotide away. Library prep was done by 5' RACE. TCRdb names Illumina HiSeq 2500 as the instrument used. A second roughly 6 to 12 cycle PCR used a sample-barcoded 5' primer and a J-beta primer mix. Each TCR beta cDNA molecule received a unique molecular identifier from a template-switch 5' adaptor carrying 12 random nucleotides. Each sample yielded at least 2.5 million CDR3-containing paired-end reads. All of the RNA was converted into first-strand cDNA using the Mint cDNA synthesis kit, with a TRBC-specific oligonucleotide serving as the primer. All cDNA was treated with uracil-DNA glycosylase and then went through a first 18-cycle PCR with the universal primers M1SS and BC2_uni_R. Under the source paper's analysis protocol: Normalization of each sample was performed by random selection of 1 million high-quality reads, each carrying a distinct molecular identifier. Instead of being binned into consensus sequences, reads that shared molecular identifiers were thrown out. MiTCR, with a Q25 quality threshold and the strictest error-elimination algorithm, was used for CDR3 identification, clonotype clustering and error correction. A nonparametric unseen species model with Euler transformation was used to estimate lower-bound total TCR beta diversity. TCRdb reanalyzed the raw reads on its own, using fastp at Q25 for trimming and MiXCR for clone calling, and kept in-frame beta chains. CDR3 protein duplicates are merged, each entry listing the most common genes and DNA. The V and J calls were not made by the authors but by TCRdb's processing. The sample yields roughly 900,000 distinct CDR3 sequences; roughly 52% were counted once. The ten top clones hold 13% of the sample.

The roughly 39 donors, aged about 6 to 100 years, were systemically healthy Caucasian individuals from Russia. Each donor gave 9 to 10 milliliters of peripheral blood, collected into EDTA-treated Vacutainer tubes. Ficoll-Paque density-gradient centrifugation was used to isolate PBMCs, with at least 7 million obtained per sample. Total RNA, at least 5 micrograms per sample, was extracted from PBMCs with Trizol reagent. For every donor, an aliquot of PBMCs went through flow cytometry to measure the percentages of naive CD45RAhigh/CD27high T cells. The V and J genes are TRBV9 and TRBJ2-3, with TRBD2 as a weak D call on 6 bases. This clonotype was sampled from a man between 25 and 39 years old in good health. Sequenced material: blood. Here the CDR3 is given as CASSVFSGYTDTQYF. The nucleotide sequence is TGTGCCAGCAGCGTATTTAGCGGATACACAGATACGCAGTATTTT. Joined to the reference TRBV9 and TRBJ2-3 proteins, this CDR3 gives the full variable domain: DSGVTQTPKHLITATGQRVTLRCSPRSGDLSVYWYQQSLDQGLQFLIQYYNGEERAKGNILERFSAQQFPDLHSELNLSSLELGDSALYFCASSVFSGYTDTQYFGPGTRLTVL.